The 12 T cell receptor beta chains below all came from one sample that was sequenced in a study of early T cells in non-severe SARS-CoV-2 infection. Each CDR3 protein is one row after TCRdb ran MiXCR on the 5' RACE reads. The sample lists roughly 40,000 distinct CDR3 sequences, 12% occurring once. The sequenced sample consisted of whole blood. The receptors derive from an adult who was a healthcare worker with PCR-confirmed SARS-CoV-2 infection or an uninfected control (not recorded which).

This clonotype was observed a few times. This chain connects TRBV7-8 to TRBJ2-7; D perhaps matches TRBD1 (5 bases). There are 16 residues in the CDR3. The germline gives CDR1 SGHVS, CDR2 FQNEAQ. V gave up 1 base and J gave up 2 bases, with 15 bases separating them. CDR3 in DNA: TGTGCCAGCAGCTTAGTCCCCACAGGAACAGCCTACGAGCAGTACTTC. Protein product: CASSLVPTGTAYEQYF. Filled out from reference TRBV7-8 and TRBJ2-7, the complete variable domain reads GAGVSQSPRYKVAKRGQDVALRCDPISGHVSLFWYQQALGQGPEFLTYFQNEAQLDKSGLPSDRFFAERPEGSVSTLKIQRTQQEDSAVYLCASSLVPTGTAYEQYFGPGTRLTVT.

This clonotype showed up just a few times. The V call is TRBV20-1, the J call TRBJ2-1; a possible D gene is TRBD1 (5 bases). This CDR3 has 14 amino acids. In germline, CDR1 is DFQATT, CDR2 SNEGSKA (reference sequence). V dropped 2 bases and J dropped 3 bases, with 11 bases sitting between them. This chain's CDR3 is CSARNRGYYNEQFF. CDR3 coding DNA: TGCAGTGCTAGAAATAGGGGTTACTACAATGAGCAGTTCTTC.

This clonotype was found a few times. The chain has TRBV29-1 and TRBJ1-2; no clear D gene. V was pared by 5 bases and J by 3 bases, with 10 bases between. Germline V CDR1 and CDR2: SQVTM, ANQGSEA. The CDR3 length is 12 residues. The CDR3 here is CSVTRPDYGYTF. In nucleotides, the CDR3 is TGCAGCGTTACACGTCCCGACTATGGCTACACCTTC.

The rearrangement uses TRBV6-6 and TRBJ2-7, with 8 bases that match TRBD1. The CDR3 sequence is 19 residues long. CDR1 MNHNY and CDR2 SVGAGI come from the germline V gene (reference sequence). J lost 0 bases, V lost 4 bases, and 17 bases had no gene match. CDR3 nucleotide sequence: TGTGCCAGCAGTTTTTCTCCAGGGGGCGGTTCTATTCCCTCCTACGAGCAGTACTTC. Its translation: CASSFSPGGGSIPSYEQYF.

The chain uses TRBV20-1 and TRBJ1-5, with 9 bases aligning to TRBD1. Germline CDR1 DFQATT, CDR2 SNEGSKA (reference sequence). The V and J ends lost 0 bases and 1 base, in that order; junction bases with no gene match: 7. This CDR3 region has 17 residues. CDR3 sequence: CSAREAGTGPSNQPQHF. In nucleotides, the CDR3 is TGCAGTGCTAGAGAAGCCGGGACAGGGCCAAGCAATCAGCCCCAGCATTTT.

The chain links TRBV7-9 to TRBJ2-1; D is undetermined. Germline V lookup: CDR1 SEHNR, CDR2 FQNEAQ (reference sequence). The CDR3 extends over 14 amino acids. With 5 bases removed from V and 1 base from J, the gap between germline ends came to 9 bases. CDR3 protein: CASSPPPSYNEQFF. The DNA for the CDR3 is TGTGCCAGCAGCCCACCTCCGTCCTACAATGAGCAGTTCTTC.

The V and J genes are TRBV20-1 and TRBJ2-1; 11 bases line up with TRBD1. With V trimmed by 3 bases and J by 5 bases, 6 bases remained unmatched. The CDR3 spans 15 residues. Germline-derived CDR1 and CDR2 are DFQATT and SNEGSKA (reference sequence). The CDR3 protein is CSASFGGQGDNEQFF. In DNA, the CDR3 is TGCAGTGCTAGCTTTGGGGGACAGGGGGACAATGAGCAGTTCTTC.

This clonotype turned up a few times. This chain links TRBV9 with TRBJ2-2, with D perhaps assigned TRBD1 or TRBD2 (5 bases each). V lost 3 bases, J lost 6 bases, and 9 bases lay in between. The CDR3 runs 13 residues. Germline CDR1 SGDLS, CDR2 YYNGEE. The CDR3, as DNA: TGTGCCAGCAGCGCCACGGGACCCGGGGAGCTGTTTTTT. Its protein product is CASSATGPGELFF.

This clonotype came up many times. The chain joins TRBV19 to TRBJ1-1; the match to TRBD1 covers 8 bases. This CDR3 spans 17 amino acids. The germline V gene encodes CDR1 LNHDA and CDR2 SQIVND (reference sequence). The trim removed 2 bases at V and 5 bases at J, leaving 13 bases unmatched. The CDR3 sequence is CASSIFRQGLRGTEAFF. CDR3 sequence (DNA): TGTGCCAGTAGTATATTTAGACAGGGGCTACGAGGGACTGAAGCTTTCTTT. Combining the CDR3 with reference TRBV19 and TRBJ1-1 gives the whole variable domain DGGITQSPKYLFRKEGQNVTLSCEQNLNHDAMYWYRQDPGQGLRLIYYSQIVNDFQKGDIAEGYSVSREKKESFPLTVTSAQKNPTAFYLCASSIFRQGLRGTEAFFGQGTRLTVV.

This clonotype occurred many times. In DNA form, the CDR3 reads TGTGCCAGCAGTTACTCGAACGGGGGGTGGAACACTGAAGCTTTCTTT. Its translation: CASSYSNGGWNTEAFF. The genes are TRBV6-2 or TRBV6-3 and TRBJ1-1; weak D call: TRBD1 (5 bases). Trimming pared 0 bases from V and 1 base from J, leaving 12 bases between. Per germline, CDR1 MNHEY and CDR2 SVGEGT. This CDR3 is built from 16 residues.

In this sample, this clonotype turned up many times. The V and J genes are TRBV7-2 and TRBJ2-1, with D hard to call. Trimming pared 1 base from V and 10 bases from J, leaving 8 bases between. The CDR3 runs 12 residues. Germline CDR1 and CDR2: SGHTA and FQGNSA. CDR3 DNA: TGTGCCAGCAGCTTAGGAGCCCCGGAGCAGTTCTTC. Translation: CASSLGAPEQFF. Full variable domain (outside the CDR3, taken from reference TRBV7-2 and TRBJ2-1): GAGVSQSPSNKVTEKGKDVELRCDPISGHTALYWYRQSLGQGLEFLIYFQGNSAPDKSGLPSDRFSAERTGGSVSTLTIQRTQQEDSAVYLCASSLGAPEQFFGPGTRLTVL.

The chain combines TRBV20-1 with TRBJ1-1; D might be TRBD1 (6 bases). Trimming removed 6 bases from V and 6 bases from J, with 20 bases in between. The CDR3 extends over 14 amino acids. CDR1 DFQATT and CDR2 SNEGSKA come from the germline V gene (reference sequence). The DNA of the CDR3 is TGCAGTGCCCCGAGGGGAGGGGGGACCGCTGAAGCTTTCTTT. It specifies CSAPRGGGTAEAFF.